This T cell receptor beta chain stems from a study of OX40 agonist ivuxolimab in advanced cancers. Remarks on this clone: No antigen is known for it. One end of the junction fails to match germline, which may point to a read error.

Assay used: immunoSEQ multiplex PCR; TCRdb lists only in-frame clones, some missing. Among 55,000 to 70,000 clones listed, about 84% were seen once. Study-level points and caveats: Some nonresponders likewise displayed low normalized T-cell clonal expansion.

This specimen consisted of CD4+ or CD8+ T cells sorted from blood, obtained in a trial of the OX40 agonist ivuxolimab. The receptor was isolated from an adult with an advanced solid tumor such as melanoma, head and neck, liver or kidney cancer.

Here the CDR3 reads CSATKDKGHHF. The CDR3 DNA reads as TGCAGTGCTACCAAGGACAAGGGTCACCACTTC. V gene TRBV20-1 combines with J gene TRBJ2-4, with a possible D match to TRBD1 (5 bases). The CDR3 runs to 11 residues. CDR1 is DFQATT and CDR2 is SNEGSKA in the germline V gene (reference sequence).